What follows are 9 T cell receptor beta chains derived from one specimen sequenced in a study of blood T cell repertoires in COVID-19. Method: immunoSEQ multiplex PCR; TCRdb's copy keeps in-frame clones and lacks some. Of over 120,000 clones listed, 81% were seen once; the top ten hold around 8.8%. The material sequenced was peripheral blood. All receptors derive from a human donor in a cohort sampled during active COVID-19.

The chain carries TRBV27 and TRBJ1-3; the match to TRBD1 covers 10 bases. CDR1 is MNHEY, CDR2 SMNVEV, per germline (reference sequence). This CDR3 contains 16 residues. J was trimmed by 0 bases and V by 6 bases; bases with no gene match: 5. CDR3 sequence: CASRRTGGFSGNTIYF. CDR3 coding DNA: TGTGCCAGCAGACGGACAGGGGGATTCTCTGGAAACACCATATATTTT.

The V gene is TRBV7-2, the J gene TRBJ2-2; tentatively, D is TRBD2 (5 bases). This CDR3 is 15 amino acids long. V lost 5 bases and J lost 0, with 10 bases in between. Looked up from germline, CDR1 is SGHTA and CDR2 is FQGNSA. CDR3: CASSRGGSNTGELFF. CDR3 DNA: TGTGCCAGCAGCCGTGGAGGCTCGAACACCGGGGAGCTGTTTTTT. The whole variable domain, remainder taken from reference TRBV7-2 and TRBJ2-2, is GAGVSQSPSNKVTEKGKDVELRCDPISGHTALYWYRQSLGQGLEFLIYFQGNSAPDKSGLPSDRFSAERTGGSVSTLTIQRTQQEDSAVYLCASSRGGSNTGELFFGEGSRLTVL.

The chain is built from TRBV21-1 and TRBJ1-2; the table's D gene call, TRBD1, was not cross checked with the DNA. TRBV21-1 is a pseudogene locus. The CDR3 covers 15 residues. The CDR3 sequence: CASSTSTGVSYGYTF. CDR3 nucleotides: TGTGCCAGCAGCACCTCCACAGGGGTATCCTATGGCTACACCTTC.

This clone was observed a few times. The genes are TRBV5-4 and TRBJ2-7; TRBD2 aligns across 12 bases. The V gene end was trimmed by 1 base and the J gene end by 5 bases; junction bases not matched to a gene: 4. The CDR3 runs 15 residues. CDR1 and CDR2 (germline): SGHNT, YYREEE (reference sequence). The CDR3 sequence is CASSLYASGRDEQYF. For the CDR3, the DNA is TGTGCCAGCAGCTTGTACGCTAGCGGGAGGGACGAGCAGTACTTC.

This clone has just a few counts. Here the CDR3 reads CASSYSTINEQFF. The CDR3 DNA sequence: TGTGCCAGCAGTTACTCGACTATTAATGAGCAGTTCTTC. V and J are TRBV6-5 and TRBJ2-1; D may be TRBD2 (5 bases). The CDR3 consists of 13 residues. V dropped 0 bases and J dropped 7 bases, with 7 bases sitting between them. Germline-derived CDR1 and CDR2 are MNHEY and SVGAGI.

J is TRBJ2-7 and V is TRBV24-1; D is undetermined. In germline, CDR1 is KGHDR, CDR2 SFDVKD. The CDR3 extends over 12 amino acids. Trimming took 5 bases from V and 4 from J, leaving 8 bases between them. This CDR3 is CATSGAQYEQYF. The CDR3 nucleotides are TGTGCCACCAGTGGGGCCCAATACGAGCAGTACTTC.

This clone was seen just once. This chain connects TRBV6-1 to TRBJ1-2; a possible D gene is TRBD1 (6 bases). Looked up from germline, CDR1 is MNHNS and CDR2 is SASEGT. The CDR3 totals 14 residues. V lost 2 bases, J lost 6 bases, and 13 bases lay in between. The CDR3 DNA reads TGTGCCAGCAGTGAAAGGGGGAGGGGTGATGGCTACACCTTC. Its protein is CASSERGRGDGYTF.

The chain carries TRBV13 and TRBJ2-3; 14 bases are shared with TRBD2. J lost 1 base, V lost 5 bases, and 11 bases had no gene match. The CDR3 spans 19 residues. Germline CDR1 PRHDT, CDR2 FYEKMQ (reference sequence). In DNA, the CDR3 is TGTGCCAGCAGCGGGGGAGGGACTAGCGGGAGTAGTCGCACAGATACGCAGTATTTT. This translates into CASSGGGTSGSSRTDTQYF.

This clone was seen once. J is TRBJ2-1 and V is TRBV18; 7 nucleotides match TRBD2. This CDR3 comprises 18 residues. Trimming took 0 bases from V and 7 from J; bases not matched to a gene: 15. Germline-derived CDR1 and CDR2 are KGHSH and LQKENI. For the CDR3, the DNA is TGTGCCAGCTCACCACCAGGGAGGGCGGGCACCAGGACGAATGAGCAGTTCTTC. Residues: CASSPPGRAGTRTNEQFF.